This T cell receptor beta chain came from a study of a mutant IDH1 vaccine in newly diagnosed glioma. This CDR3 region has 14 residues. Germline V gene lookup returns CDR1 LGHNT and CDR2 FRNRAP. V shed 5 bases and J shed 0 bases, with 10 bases lying between them. The table came from immunoSEQ multiplex PCR; TCRdb's copy has only in-frame clones and leaves some out. The sample has fewer than 35,000 clones, about 80% seen once. Regarding this clone: What it binds is unknown.

Documented time point: week 35, safety follow-up. The content of each vaccine dose was 300 ug of mutant IDH1 20-mer peptide, and topical imiquimod accompanied it. The vaccination schedule gave patients eight doses in weeks 1, 3, 5, 7, 11, 15, 19 and 23. The material was PBMCs, obtained from a glioma patient whose treatment included an IDH1 peptide vaccine. V is TRBV12-5 and J is TRBJ1-2; perhaps TRBD1 as D (5 bases). This receptor was identified in a man aged 25-45 years with glioma. The CDR3: CASGGADTNYGYTF. The CDR3 DNA reads as TGTGCTAGTGGTGGGGCCGATACTAACTATGGCTACACCTTC.